These 17 T cell receptor beta chains were sequenced from one sample in a study of circulating and synovial CD4+ cells in juvenile arthritis. The method was immunoSEQ multiplex PCR; TCRdb's version includes in-frame clones alone and lacks a portion of them. Of approximately 15,000 clones listed, roughly 89% are singletons. Sequenced: CD4+ T cells from blood. These receptors were obtained from a human donor with juvenile idiopathic arthritis.

The chain has TRBV2 and TRBJ2-7; possibly TRBD2 for D (5 bases). Between the trimmed V and J ends, which lost 6 bases and 0 bases, there was a span of 15 bases. This CDR3 is built from 15 residues. CDR1 is SNHLY and CDR2 is FYNNEI in the germline V gene. In DNA form, the CDR3 reads TGTGCCAGCAGGGTGAGGGCGACGGGCTCCTACGAGCAGTACTTC. It translates to CASRVRATGSYEQYF. Filled out from reference TRBV2 and TRBJ2-7, the complete variable domain reads EPEVTQTPSHQVTQMGQEVILRCVPISNHLYFYWYRQILGQKVEFLVSFYNNEISEKSEIFDDQFSVERPDGSNFTLKIRSTKLEDSAMYFCASRVRATGSYEQYFGPGTRLTVT.

V gene TRBV7-2 combines with J gene TRBJ2-2; TRBD2 is a possible D gene (6 bases). V lost 4 bases to trimming and J lost 7 bases, with 13 bases between them. CDR1 is SGHTA, CDR2 FQGNSA, per germline. The length of the CDR3 is 14 residues. CDR3 in DNA: TGTGCCAGCAGCTCGGGGGTTTGGATCGGGGAGCTGTTTTTT. Amino acids: CASSSGVWIGELFF.

The chain uses TRBV4-2 and TRBJ2-1; D is unclear. CDR1 is LGHNA, CDR2 YNFKEQ, per germline. Trimming took 4 bases from V and 11 from J, leaving 9 bases between them. This CDR3 contains 11 residues. The CDR3 loop is CASSLRGQQFF. CDR3 sequence (DNA): TGTGCCAGCAGCCTCCGCGGTCAGCAGTTCTTC.

The chain employs TRBV5-4 and TRBJ1-4, with 7 bases matching TRBD1. This CDR3 region has 16 residues. Looked up from germline, CDR1 is SGHNT and CDR2 is YYREEE (reference sequence). The V and J ends lost 0 bases and 0 bases, in that order; junction bases with no gene match: 2. DNA for the CDR3: TGTGCCAGCAGCTTGGCGGGGACAGCAACTAATGAAAAACTGTTTTTT. Translation: CASSLAGTATNEKLFF.

Only one count was recorded for this clone. The chain carries TRBV23-1 and TRBJ1-5; D unresolved. TRBV23-1 is recorded as an ORF, its role being uncertain. Trimming removed 2 bases from V and 3 bases from J, with 17 bases in between. The CDR3 is 17 residues long. CDR3 amino acids: CASSQRVFRPSNQPQHF. As DNA, the CDR3 is TGCGCCAGCAGTCAACGGGTTTTCCGCCCCTCCAATCAGCCCCAGCATTTT.

The chain recombines TRBV7-2 with TRBJ2-7; TRBD2 aligns across 10 bases. CDR1 is SGHTA and CDR2 is FQGNSA in the germline V gene. This CDR3 spans 14 amino acids. Trimming took 2 bases from V and 3 from J; bases not matched to a gene: 1. The CDR3 sequence: CASSLLAGVYEQYF. The CDR3 nucleotides are TGTGCCAGCAGCTTACTAGCGGGAGTCTACGAGCAGTACTTC.

The V call is TRBV2, the J call TRBJ2-2; 9 nucleotides align to TRBD2. After removal of 6 bases from V and 3 bases from J, the junction contained 8 bases not matched to a gene. This CDR3 has 16 residues. The germline gives CDR1 SNHLY, CDR2 FYNNEI. The CDR3 sequence: CASRATRGGYTGELFF. DNA for the CDR3: TGTGCCAGCAGGGCAACGCGGGGGGGCTACACCGGGGAGCTGTTTTTT.

The gene calls are TRBV6-6 and TRBJ2-7, with 7 nucleotides matching TRBD2. The CDR3 is made up of 15 amino acids. The germline gives CDR1 MNHNY, CDR2 SVGAGI (reference sequence). With 6 bases clipped from V and 2 bases from J, the junction kept 10 bases outside the gene matches. The CDR3 reads CASSYQSGTTYEQYF. In DNA form, the CDR3 reads TGTGCCAGCAGCTATCAATCCGGGACTACCTACGAGCAGTACTTC.

The table lists this clone with a count of one. The V call is TRBV30, the J call TRBJ1-3; the D gene is possibly TRBD1 (6 bases). Germline CDR1 is GTSNPN and CDR2 is SVGIG (reference sequence). Trimming removed 3 bases from V and 4 bases from J, with 16 bases in between. The CDR3 totals 15 residues. The CDR3 DNA reads as TGTGCCTGGAGCCCGGACAGTACCCCCGGAAACACCATATATTTT. This gives the protein CAWSPDSTPGNTIYF.

This chain connects TRBV30 to TRBJ1-6, with TRBD1 matching over 8 bases. The V gene's germline CDR1 is GTSNPN and CDR2 SVGIG (reference sequence). This CDR3 has 14 residues. The V segment lost 1 base and the J segment 7 bases; nucleotides outside the gene matches: 3. CDR3 sequence reads: CAWSEGQVNSPLHF. CDR3 nucleotides: TGTGCCTGGAGTGAGGGACAGGTGAATTCACCCCTCCACTTT. Variable domain in full (rest from reference TRBV30 and TRBJ1-6): SQTIHQWPATLVQPVGSPLSLECTVEGTSNPNLYWYRQAAGRGLQLLFYSVGIGQISSEVPQNLSASRPQDRQFILSSKKLLLSDSGFYLCAWSEGQVNSPLHFGNGTRLTVT.

The rearrangement joins TRBV19 to TRBJ1-2, with no clear D. Germline V gene data show CDR1 as LNHDA and CDR2 as SQIVND (reference sequence). Between the trimmed V and J ends, which lost 3 bases and 6 bases, there was a span of 20 bases. This CDR3 has 16 amino acids. The DNA of the CDR3 is TGTGCCAGTAGTATCCGGAGGCGGTCCCTATATGATGGCTACACCTTC. Protein product: CASSIRRRSLYDGYTF. Full variable domain (outside the CDR3, taken from reference TRBV19 and TRBJ1-2): DGGITQSPKYLFRKEGQNVTLSCEQNLNHDAMYWYRQDPGQGLRLIYYSQIVNDFQKGDIAEGYSVSREKKESFPLTVTSAQKNPTAFYLCASSIRRRSLYDGYTFGSGTRLTVV.

The chain carries TRBV18 and TRBJ2-7, with a weak D call TRBD1 (6 bases). Trimming removed 2 bases from V and 7 bases from J, with 12 bases in between. Looked up from germline, CDR1 is KGHSH and CDR2 is LQKENI. The CDR3 has 13 residues. CDR3 DNA: TGTGCCAGCTCACCAACTGGGGGCCGGGAGCAGTACTTC. Amino acid sequence: CASSPTGGREQYF.

The V gene is TRBV7-2, the J gene TRBJ1-6; 9 positions agree with TRBD1. This CDR3 has 15 residues. Germline V gene data show CDR1 as SGHTA and CDR2 as FQGNSA. V lost 5 bases, J lost 7 bases, and 6 bases stayed unmatched. The CDR3 here is CASSPGTGTNSPLHF. The CDR3 nucleotides are TGTGCCAGCAGCCCGGGGACAGGGACGAATTCACCCCTCCACTTT.

The chain carries TRBV29-1 and TRBJ2-5; D is uncertain. The germline V gene encodes CDR1 SQVTM and CDR2 ANQGSEA. Between the trimmed V and J ends, which lost 4 bases and 1 base, there was a span of 7 bases. CDR3 length equals 12 residues. CDR3 protein: CSVVGIQETQYF. CDR3 DNA sequence: TGCAGCGTTGTTGGCATCCAAGAGACCCAGTACTTC.

This chain uses TRBV7-6 with TRBJ1-3, with no clear D. This CDR3 has 15 amino acids. Trimming removed 5 bases at V and 8 bases at J, with 19 bases between. The germline V gene has CDR1 SGHVS and CDR2 FNYEAQ. The CDR3 sequence: CASSLQSTKSYTIYF. For the CDR3, the DNA is TGTGCCAGCAGCCTCCAAAGTACTAAGAGTTACACCATATATTTT.

V gene TRBV6-1 combines with J gene TRBJ2-1; D remains unclear. This CDR3 contains 13 residues. CDR1 and CDR2 (germline): MNHNS, SASEGT. V shed 2 bases and J shed 6 bases, with 8 bases lying between them. CDR3 coding DNA: TGTGCCAGCAGTGAATCGTGGCCCAATGAGCAGTTCTTC. This codes for CASSESWPNEQFF.

V and J are TRBV2 and TRBJ2-1; 11 nucleotides align to TRBD1. V shed 6 bases, J shed 2 bases, and the junction held 3 bases outside the gene matches. In germline, CDR1 is SNHLY, CDR2 FYNNEI. The CDR3 runs 15 residues. Here the CDR3 reads CASSPDRGPYNEQFF. CDR3 sequence (DNA): TGTGCCAGCAGCCCGGACAGGGGGCCCTACAATGAGCAGTTCTTC.